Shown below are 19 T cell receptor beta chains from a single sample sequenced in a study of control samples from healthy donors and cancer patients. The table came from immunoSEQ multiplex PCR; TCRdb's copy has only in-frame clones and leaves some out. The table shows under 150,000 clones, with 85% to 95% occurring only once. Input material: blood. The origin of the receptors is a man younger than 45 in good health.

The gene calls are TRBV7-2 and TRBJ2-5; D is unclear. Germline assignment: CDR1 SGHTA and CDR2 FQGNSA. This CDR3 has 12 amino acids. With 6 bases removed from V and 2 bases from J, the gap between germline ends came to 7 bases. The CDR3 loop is CASRLMQETQYF. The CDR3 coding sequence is TGTGCCAGCAGGTTGATGCAAGAGACCCAGTACTTC.

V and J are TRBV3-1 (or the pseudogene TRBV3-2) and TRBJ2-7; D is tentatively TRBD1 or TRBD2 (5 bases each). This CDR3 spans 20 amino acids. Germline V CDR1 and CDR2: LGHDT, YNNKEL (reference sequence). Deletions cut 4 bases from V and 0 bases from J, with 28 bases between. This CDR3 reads CASSPRGERTGTVSSYEQYV. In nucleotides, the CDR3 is TGTGCCAGCAGCCCAAGGGGAGAGCGAACCGGGACGGTGAGCTCCTACGAGCAGTACGTC.

In nucleotides, the CDR3 is TGTGCCAGTAGTATAGATCTGAGTGCCCGAAAGCAGTTCTTC. This translates into CASSIDLSARKQFF. V is TRBV19 and J is TRBJ2-1, with no clear D. V lost 0 bases and J lost 11, with 14 bases in between. The CDR3 is 14 residues long. CDR1 and CDR2 (germline): LNHDA, SQIVND (reference sequence).

CDR3 coding DNA: TGTGCCAGTAGCCGAGACGGGAGTAATTCACCCCTCCACTTT. It specifies CASSRDGSNSPLHF. J is TRBJ1-6 and V is TRBV19, with D uncertain. Germline CDR1 LNHDA, CDR2 SQIVND (reference sequence). Trimming pared 6 bases from V and 6 bases from J, leaving 12 bases between. The CDR3 is 14 residues long.

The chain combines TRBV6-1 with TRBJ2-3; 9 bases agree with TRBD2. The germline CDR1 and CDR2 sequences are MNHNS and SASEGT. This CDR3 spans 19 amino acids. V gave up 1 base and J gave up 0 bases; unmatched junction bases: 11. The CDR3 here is CASSEVAGGSLTSTDTQYF. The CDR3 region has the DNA TGTGCCAGCAGTGAAGTGGCGGGGGGGTCCCTTACTAGCACAGATACGCAGTATTTT.

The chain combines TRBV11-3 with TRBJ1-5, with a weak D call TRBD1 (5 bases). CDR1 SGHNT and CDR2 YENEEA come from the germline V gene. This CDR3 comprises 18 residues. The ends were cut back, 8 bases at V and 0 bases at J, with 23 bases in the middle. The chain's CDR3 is CASGRDRGTYYSNQPQHF. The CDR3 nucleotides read TGTGCCAGCGGACGGGACCGAGGTACTTACTATAGCAATCAGCCCCAGCATTTT. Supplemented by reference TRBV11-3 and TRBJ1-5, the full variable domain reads EAGVVQSPRYKIIEKKQPVAFWCNPISGHNTLYWYLQNLGQGPELLIRYENEEAVDDSQLPKDRFSAERLKGVDSTLKIQPAELGDSAVYLCASGRDRGTYYSNQPQHFGDGTRLSIL.

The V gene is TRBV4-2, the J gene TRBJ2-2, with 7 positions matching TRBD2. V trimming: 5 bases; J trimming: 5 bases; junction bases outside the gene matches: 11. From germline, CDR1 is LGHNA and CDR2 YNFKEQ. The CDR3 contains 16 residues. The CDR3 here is CASSIGTTYMTGELFF. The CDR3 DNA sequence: TGTGCCAGCAGCATCGGGACTACCTATATGACCGGGGAGCTGTTTTTT.

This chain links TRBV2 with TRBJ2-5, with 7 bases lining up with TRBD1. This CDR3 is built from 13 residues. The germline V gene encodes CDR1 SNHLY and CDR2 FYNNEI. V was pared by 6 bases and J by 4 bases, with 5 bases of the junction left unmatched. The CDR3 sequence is CASRPGGRETQYF. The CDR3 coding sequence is TGTGCCAGCAGGCCAGGGGGACGAGAGACCCAGTACTTC.

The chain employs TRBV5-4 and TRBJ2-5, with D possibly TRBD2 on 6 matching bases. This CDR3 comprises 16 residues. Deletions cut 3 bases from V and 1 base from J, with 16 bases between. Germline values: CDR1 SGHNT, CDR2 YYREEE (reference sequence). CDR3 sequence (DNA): TGTGCCAGCAGCTCCCCGGGAGCCTCCGTCCAAGAGACCCAGTACTTC. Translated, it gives CASSSPGASVQETQYF.

Here the CDR3 reads CAISRGDGLSYEQYF. The CDR3 DNA sequence: TGTGCCATCAGCCGAGGCGACGGTCTCTCCTACGAGCAGTACTTC. The V call is TRBV10-3, the J call TRBJ2-7; no clear D. CDR1 ENHRY and CDR2 SYGVKD come from the germline V gene. This CDR3 region has 15 residues. Deletions cut 6 bases from V and 0 bases from J, with 15 bases between.

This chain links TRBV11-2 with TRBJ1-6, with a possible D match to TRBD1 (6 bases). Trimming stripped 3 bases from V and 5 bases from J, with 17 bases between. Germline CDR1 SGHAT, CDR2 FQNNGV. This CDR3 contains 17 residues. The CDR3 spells CASSLSGVRINNSPLHF. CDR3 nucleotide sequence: TGTGCCAGCAGCTTGTCAGGGGTCCGGATTAATAATTCACCCCTCCACTTT.

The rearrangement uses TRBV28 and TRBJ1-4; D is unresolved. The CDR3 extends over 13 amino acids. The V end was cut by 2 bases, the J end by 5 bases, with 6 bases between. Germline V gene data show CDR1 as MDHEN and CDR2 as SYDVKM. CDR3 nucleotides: TGTGCCAGCAGTTTACTATCGAATGAAAAACTGTTTTTT. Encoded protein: CASSLLSNEKLFF.

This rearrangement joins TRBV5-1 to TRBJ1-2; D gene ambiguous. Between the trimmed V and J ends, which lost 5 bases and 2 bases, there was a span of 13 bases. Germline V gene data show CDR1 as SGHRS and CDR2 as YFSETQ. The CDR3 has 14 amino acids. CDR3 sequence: CASRPEGPNYGYTF. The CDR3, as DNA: TGCGCCAGCAGGCCGGAGGGTCCGAACTATGGCTACACCTTC.

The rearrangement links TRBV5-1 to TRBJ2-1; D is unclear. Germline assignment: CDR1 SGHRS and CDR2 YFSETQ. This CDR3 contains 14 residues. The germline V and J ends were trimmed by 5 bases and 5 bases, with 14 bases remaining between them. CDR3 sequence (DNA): TGCGCCAGCAGACCCCAGGTGACGAACAATGAGCAGTTCTTC. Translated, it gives CASRPQVTNNEQFF.

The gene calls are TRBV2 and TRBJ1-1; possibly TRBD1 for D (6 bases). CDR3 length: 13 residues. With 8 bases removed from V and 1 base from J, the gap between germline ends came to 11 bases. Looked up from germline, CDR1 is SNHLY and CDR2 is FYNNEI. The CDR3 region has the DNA TGTGCCAGCCAGGACAGCTCGAACACTGAAGCTTTCTTT. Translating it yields CASQDSSNTEAFF.

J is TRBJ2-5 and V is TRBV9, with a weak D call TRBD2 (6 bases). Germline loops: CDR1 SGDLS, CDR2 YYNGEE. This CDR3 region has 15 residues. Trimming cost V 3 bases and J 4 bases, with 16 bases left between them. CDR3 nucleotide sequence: TGTGCCAGCAGCGCCAGTGGAGGGGATATAGAGACCCAGTACTTC. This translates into CASSASGGDIETQYF.

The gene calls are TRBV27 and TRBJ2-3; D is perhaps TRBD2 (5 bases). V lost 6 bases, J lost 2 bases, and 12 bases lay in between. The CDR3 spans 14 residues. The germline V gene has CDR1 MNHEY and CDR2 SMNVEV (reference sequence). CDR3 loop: CASSRPGLTDTQYF. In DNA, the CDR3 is TGTGCCAGCAGCCGCCCAGGACTCACAGATACGCAGTATTTT.

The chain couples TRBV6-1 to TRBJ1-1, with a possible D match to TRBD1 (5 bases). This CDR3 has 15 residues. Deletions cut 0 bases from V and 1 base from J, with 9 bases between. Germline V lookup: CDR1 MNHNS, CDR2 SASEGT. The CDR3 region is CASSEAQGWNTEAFF. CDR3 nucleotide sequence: TGTGCCAGCAGTGAAGCGCAGGGATGGAACACTGAAGCTTTCTTT.

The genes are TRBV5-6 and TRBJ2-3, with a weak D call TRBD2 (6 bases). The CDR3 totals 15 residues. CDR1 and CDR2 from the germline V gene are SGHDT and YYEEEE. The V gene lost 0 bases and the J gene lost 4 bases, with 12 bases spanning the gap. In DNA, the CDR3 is TGTGCCAGCAGCTTGGAACTAGCTTACCCAGATACGCAGTATTTT. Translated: CASSLELAYPDTQYF.